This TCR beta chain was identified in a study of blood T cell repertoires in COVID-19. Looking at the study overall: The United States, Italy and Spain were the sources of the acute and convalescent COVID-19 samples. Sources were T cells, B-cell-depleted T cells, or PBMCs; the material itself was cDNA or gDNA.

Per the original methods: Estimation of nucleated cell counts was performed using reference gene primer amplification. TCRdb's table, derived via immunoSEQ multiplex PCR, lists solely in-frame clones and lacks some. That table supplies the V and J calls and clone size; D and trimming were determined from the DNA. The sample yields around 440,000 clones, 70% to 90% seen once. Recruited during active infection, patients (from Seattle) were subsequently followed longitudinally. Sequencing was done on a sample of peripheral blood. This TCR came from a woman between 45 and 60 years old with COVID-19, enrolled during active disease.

CDR3 nucleotide sequence: TGTGCCAGCAGCTTATTTCAGGGGTTGTCCACTGAAGCTTTCTTT. This encodes CASSLFQGLSTEAFF. The chain combines TRBV5-6 with TRBJ1-1, with TRBD1 as a possible D gene (6 bases). Trimming took off 2 bases at V and 4 bases at J, with 15 bases between the two ends. Per germline, CDR1 SGHDT and CDR2 YYEEEE. This CDR3 comprises 15 residues.